The 19 T cell receptor beta chains below come from one sample, sequenced in a study of a mutant IDH1 vaccine in newly diagnosed glioma (dated by TCRdb to the early 2020s). This specimen's time point label, interpreted: week 11, during vaccination. Each vaccine dose was 300 ug of a 20-mer mutant IDH1 peptide in Montanide, given subcutaneously with topical imiquimod. No antigen is known for these receptors. Receptor amplification or capture employed the immunoSEQ multiplex PCR assay. Drawn from immuneACCESS, this table holds only the in-frame rearrangements with V and J called that TCRdb kept. Clones are partly lost; checked studies trace under half to an unresolved V gene and leave the rest unexplained. The sample includes roughly 70,000 clones, with about four fifths observed a single time. Roughly 9.5% of the sample lies in the top ten. Sequenced here: PBMCs, sampled from a glioma patient whose treatment included an IDH1 peptide vaccine. Receptor source: a woman aged 45 to 65 with glioma.

V usage is TRBV5-1 and J usage is TRBJ2-3; 15 bases agree with TRBD2. V trimming: 7 bases; J trimming: 6 bases; junction bases outside the gene matches: 6. Germline loops: CDR1 SGHRS, CDR2 YFSETQ. The CDR3 sequence is 15 residues long. The CDR3 bases are TGCGCCAGCCATGACGGGACTAGCGGGGGGGATACGCAGTATTTT. This translates into CASHDGTSGGDTQYF.

The V and J genes are TRBV10-1 and TRBJ1-3, with a weak D call TRBD1 (5 bases). Germline values: CDR1 WNHNN, CDR2 SYGVQD (reference sequence). V lost 9 bases to trimming and J lost 4 bases, with 13 bases between them. The CDR3 runs to 13 residues. The CDR3 here is CASSPGHGNTIYF. In DNA form, the CDR3 reads TGCGCCAGTTCCCCCGGACACGGAAACACCATATATTTT.

This chain uses TRBV4-3 with TRBJ1-5, with 10 bases lining up with TRBD1. Germline-derived CDR1 and CDR2 are LGHNA and YSLEER. This CDR3 is built from 15 residues. V gave up 4 bases and J gave up 2 bases; unmatched junction bases: 2. CDR3 bases: TGCGCCAGCAGCCGAGACAGGGGGCGCAATCAGCCCCAGCATTTT. Translation: CASSRDRGRNQPQHF.

The rearrangement joins TRBV5-1 to TRBJ1-6, with a weak D call TRBD1 (5 bases). Deletions cut 0 bases from V and 5 bases from J, with 18 bases between. Germline loops: CDR1 SGHRS, CDR2 YFSETQ. This CDR3 has 18 residues. CDR3 amino acids: CASSLGPTGTGDNSPLHF. CDR3 coding DNA: TGCGCCAGCAGCTTGGGACCCACGGGGACGGGGGATAATTCACCCCTCCACTTT.

V and J are TRBV2 and TRBJ1-5; weak D call: TRBD1 (6 bases). From germline, CDR1 is SNHLY and CDR2 FYNNEI. The CDR3 consists of 15 residues. Trimming removed 7 bases from V and 3 bases from J, with 16 bases in between. The CDR3 sequence: CASNNGGANNQPQHF. Written as DNA, the CDR3 is TGTGCCAGCAATAATGGGGGGGCCAACAATCAGCCCCAGCATTTT.

The gene calls are TRBV5-4 and TRBJ1-2; no clear D gene. CDR3 length: 13 amino acids. Trimming stripped 4 bases from V and 8 bases from J, with 15 bases between. In germline, CDR1 is SGHNT, CDR2 YYREEE (reference sequence). CDR3 bases: TGTGCCAGCAGCCCGGCCGCGGAGTGGGGCTACACCTTC. Amino acid sequence: CASSPAAEWGYTF. Supplemented by reference TRBV5-4 and TRBJ1-2, the full variable domain reads ETGVTQSPTHLIKTRGQQVTLRCSSQSGHNTVSWYQQALGQGPQFIFQYYREEENGRGNFPPRFSGLQFPNYSSELNVNALELDDSALYLCASSPAAEWGYTFGSGTRLTVV.

V usage is TRBV19 and J usage is TRBJ2-2, with TRBD1 identical over 9 bases. V shed 5 bases, J shed 3 bases, and the junction held 13 bases outside the gene matches. CDR1 and CDR2 (germline): LNHDA, SQIVND (reference sequence). This CDR3 comprises 18 residues. The CDR3 sequence is CASSPKGYGQGYTGELFF. CDR3 in DNA: TGTGCCAGTAGTCCGAAGGGGTACGGACAGGGGTACACCGGGGAGCTGTTTTTT. Full variable domain (remainder filled in from reference TRBV19 and TRBJ2-2): DGGITQSPKYLFRKEGQNVTLSCEQNLNHDAMYWYRQDPGQGLRLIYYSQIVNDFQKGDIAEGYSVSREKKESFPLTVTSAQKNPTAFYLCASSPKGYGQGYTGELFFGEGSRLTVL.

This clone was counted between two and nine times. The chain is built from TRBV19 and TRBJ2-1; D is unclear. The CDR3 totals 14 residues. V shed 4 bases and J shed 9 bases, with 16 bases lying between them. Germline assignment: CDR1 LNHDA and CDR2 SQIVND (reference sequence). The CDR3 loop is CASSRDTARSEQFF. The CDR3 region has the DNA TGTGCCAGTAGTAGAGATACGGCGCGCAGTGAGCAGTTCTTC.

V is TRBV28 and J is TRBJ2-7; D uncertain. In germline, CDR1 is MDHEN, CDR2 SYDVKM. Trimming shortened V by 7 bases and J by 2 bases, and 15 bases separated the two germline ends. The CDR3 runs to 14 residues. The CDR3 DNA is TGTGCCAGCACCGCAGGCCAACCTCCCTACGAGCAGTACTTC. It encodes CASTAGQPPYEQYF.

This CDR3 reads CASSLAGGYTF. CDR3 nucleotide sequence: TGTGCCAGCAGCTTGGCTGGTGGCTACACCTTC. This chain uses TRBV5-6 with TRBJ1-2; D remains ambiguous. The ends were cut back, 0 bases at V and 7 bases at J, with 4 bases in the middle. The CDR3 covers 11 residues. Germline values: CDR1 SGHDT, CDR2 YYEEEE.

The J gene is TRBJ1-2, the V gene TRBV21-1; TRBD1 was called by the table and not checked on the DNA. TRBV21-1 is marked as a pseudogene. This CDR3 has 17 residues. CDR3 sequence reads: CASSKIRRTQANYGYTF. The CDR3 region has the DNA TGTGCCAGCAGCAAAATAAGGCGGACACAAGCTAACTATGGCTACACCTTC.

This clone has more than one count but fewer than ten. The gene calls are TRBV4-3 and TRBJ1-2, with unresolved D. Looked up from germline, CDR1 is LGHNA and CDR2 is YSLEER. Trimming shortened V by 3 bases and J by 8 bases, and 10 bases separated the two germline ends. CDR3 size: 12 residues. DNA of the CDR3: TGCGCCAGCAGCCACCAGGAAGGGGGCTACACCTTC. Residues: CASSHQEGGYTF.

The genes are TRBV29-1 and TRBJ2-7; possible D gene TRBD2, 6 bases. The V gene's germline CDR1 is SQVTM and CDR2 ANQGSEA. V shed 4 bases and J shed 2 bases, with 12 bases lying between them. The CDR3 is 13 residues long. The CDR3 coding sequence is TGCAGCGTTGTTGACGGGGGTACCTACGAGCAGTACTTC. Translating it yields CSVVDGGTYEQYF.

The chain combines TRBV5-1 with TRBJ2-3; no clear D. The CDR3 runs to 15 residues. The V and J ends lost 4 bases and 0 bases respectively, with 12 bases between them. Looked up from germline, CDR1 is SGHRS and CDR2 is YFSETQ. CDR3 sequence: CASSIRVRSTDTQYF. The CDR3 DNA reads TGCGCCAGCAGCATCCGGGTCCGTAGCACAGATACGCAGTATTTT.

The chain is built from TRBV11-3 and TRBJ2-4; a weak D match, TRBD2 (6 bases). CDR3 size: 16 residues. From germline, CDR1 is SGHNT and CDR2 YENEEA. V was trimmed by 1 base and J by 1 base, leaving 11 bases between them. CDR3 protein: CASSLAPGEAKNIQYF. CDR3 nucleotides: TGTGCCAGCAGCTTAGCTCCGGGGGAGGCCAAAAACATTCAGTACTTC.

This rearrangement joins TRBV9 to TRBJ1-5; possibly TRBD1 for D (6 bases). The CDR3 runs to 15 residues. The V gene's germline CDR1 is SGDLS and CDR2 YYNGEE. The ends were cut back, 0 bases at V and 4 bases at J, with 11 bases in the middle. This CDR3 is CASSVGGASNQPQHF. DNA of the CDR3: TGTGCCAGCAGCGTAGGGGGGGCTAGTAATCAGCCCCAGCATTTT.

J is TRBJ2-2 and V is TRBV5-4, with TRBD2 matching 9 bases. J lost 2 bases, V lost 6 bases, and 5 bases had no gene match. The V gene's germline CDR1 is SGHNT and CDR2 YYREEE (reference sequence). This CDR3 region has 15 residues. CDR3 DNA sequence: TGTGCCAGCATGGCTAGCGGGGCAAACACCGGGGAGCTGTTTTTT. Its translation is CASMASGANTGELFF.

J is TRBJ1-1 and V is TRBV27; D is unclear. V lost 4 bases to trimming and J lost 1 base, with 13 bases between them. The CDR3 is made up of 15 amino acids. Germline assignment: CDR1 MNHEY and CDR2 SMNVEV (reference sequence). The chain's CDR3 is CASSSAGLKNTEAFF. The CDR3, as DNA: TGTGCCAGCAGTTCGGCCGGGCTGAAGAACACTGAAGCTTTCTTT.

To note about this clone: Germline is not matched at one junction end, which may reflect a read error. The CDR3 reads CASSYGTRSYF. DNA for the CDR3: TGTGCCAGCAGTTACGGGACACGGTCCTATTTC. The gene calls are TRBV6-5 and TRBJ1-2; maybe TRBD1 (6 bases). This CDR3 is built from 11 residues. Looked up from germline, CDR1 is MNHEY and CDR2 is SVGAGI.